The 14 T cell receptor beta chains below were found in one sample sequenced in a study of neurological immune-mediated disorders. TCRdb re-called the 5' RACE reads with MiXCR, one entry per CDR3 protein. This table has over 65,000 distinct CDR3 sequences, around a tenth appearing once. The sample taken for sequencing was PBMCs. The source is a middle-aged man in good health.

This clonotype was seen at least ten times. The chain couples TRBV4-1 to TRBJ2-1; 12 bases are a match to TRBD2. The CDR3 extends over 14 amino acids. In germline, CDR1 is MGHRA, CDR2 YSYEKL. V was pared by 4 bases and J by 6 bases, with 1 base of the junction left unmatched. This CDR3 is CASSPGLAGNEQFF. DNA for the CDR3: TGCGCCAGCAGCCCGGGACTAGCGGGCAATGAGCAGTTCTTC.

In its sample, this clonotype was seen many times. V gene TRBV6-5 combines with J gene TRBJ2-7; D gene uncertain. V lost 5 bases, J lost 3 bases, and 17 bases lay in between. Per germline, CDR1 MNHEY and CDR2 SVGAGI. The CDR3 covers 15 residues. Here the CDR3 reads CASSPPTAAGYEQYF. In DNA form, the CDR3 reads TGTGCCAGCAGTCCCCCTACGGCAGCCGGCTACGAGCAGTACTTC.

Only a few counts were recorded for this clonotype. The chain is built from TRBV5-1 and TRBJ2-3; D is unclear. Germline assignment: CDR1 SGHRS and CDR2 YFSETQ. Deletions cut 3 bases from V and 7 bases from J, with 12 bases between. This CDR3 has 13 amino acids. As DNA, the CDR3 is TGCGCCAGCAGCTCCCCTTCGCCATATACGCAGTATTTT. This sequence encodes CASSSPSPYTQYF.

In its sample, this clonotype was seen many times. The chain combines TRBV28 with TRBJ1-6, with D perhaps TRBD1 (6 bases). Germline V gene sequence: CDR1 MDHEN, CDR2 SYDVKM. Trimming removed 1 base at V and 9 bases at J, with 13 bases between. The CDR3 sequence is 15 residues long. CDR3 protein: CASSLLGGRGSPLHF. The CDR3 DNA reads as TGTGCCAGCAGTTTATTAGGGGGTCGTGGTTCACCCCTCCACTTT.

The CDR3: CASSGLAGGSETQYF. The CDR3 DNA is TGTGCCAGCTCAGGACTAGCGGGGGGCTCGGAGACCCAGTACTTC. The rearrangement joins TRBV18 to TRBJ2-5; 14 nucleotides agree with TRBD2. Germline CDR1 KGHSH, CDR2 LQKENI. There are 15 residues in the CDR3. V lost 5 bases to trimming and J lost 5 bases; unmatched junction nucleotides: 4.

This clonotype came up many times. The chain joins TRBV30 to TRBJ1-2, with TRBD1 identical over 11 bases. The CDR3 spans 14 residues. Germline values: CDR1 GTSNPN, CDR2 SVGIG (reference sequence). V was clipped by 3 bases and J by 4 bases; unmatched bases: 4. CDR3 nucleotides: TGTGCCTGGAGGATGGACAGGGGGCCCTATGGCTACACCTTC. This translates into CAWRMDRGPYGYTF.

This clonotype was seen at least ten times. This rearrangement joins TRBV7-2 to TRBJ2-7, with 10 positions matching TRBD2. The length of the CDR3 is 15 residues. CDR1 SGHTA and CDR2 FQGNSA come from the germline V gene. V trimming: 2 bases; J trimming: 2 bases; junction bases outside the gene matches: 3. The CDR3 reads CASSLLAGGTYEQYF. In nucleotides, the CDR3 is TGTGCCAGCAGCTTATTAGCGGGGGGAACCTACGAGCAGTACTTC.

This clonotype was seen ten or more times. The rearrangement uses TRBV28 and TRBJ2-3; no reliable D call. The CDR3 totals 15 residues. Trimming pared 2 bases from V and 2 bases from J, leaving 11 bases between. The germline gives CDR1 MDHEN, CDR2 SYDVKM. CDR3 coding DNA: TGTGCCAGCAGTTTAAGGCAAACTTACACAGATACGCAGTATTTT. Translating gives CASSLRQTYTDTQYF.

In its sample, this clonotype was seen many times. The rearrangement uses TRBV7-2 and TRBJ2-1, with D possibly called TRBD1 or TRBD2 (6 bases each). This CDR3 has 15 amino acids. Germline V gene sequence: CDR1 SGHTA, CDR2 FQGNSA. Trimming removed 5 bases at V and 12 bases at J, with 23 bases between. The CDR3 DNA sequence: TGTGCCAGCAGCCCACTCGGGACTGGGGGCCGTGGGCAGTTCTTC. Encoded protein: CASSPLGTGGRGQFF.

CDR3 DNA: TGTGCCAGCAGTGAAGGATGGGTGCAGTACTTC. Amino acids: CASSEGWVQYF. V usage is TRBV25-1 and J usage is TRBJ2-7, with D unclear. Germline CDR1 MGHDK, CDR2 SYGVNS. CDR3 length: 11 amino acids. The ends were cut back, 2 bases at V and 9 bases at J, with 8 bases in the middle.

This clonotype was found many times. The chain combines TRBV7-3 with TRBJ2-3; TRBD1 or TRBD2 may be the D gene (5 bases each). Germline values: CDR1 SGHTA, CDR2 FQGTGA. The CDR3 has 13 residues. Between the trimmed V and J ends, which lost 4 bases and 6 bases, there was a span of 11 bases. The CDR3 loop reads CASSSRDADTQYF. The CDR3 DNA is TGTGCCAGCAGCTCCCGGGACGCGGATACGCAGTATTTT.

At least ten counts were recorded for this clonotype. The CDR3 DNA reads TGCAGTGCTCCCGGACAGGGGGCAAACGAGCAGTACTTC. This codes for CSAPGQGANEQYF. V usage is TRBV20-1 and J usage is TRBJ2-7; 11 bases map to TRBD1. CDR3 length equals 13 residues. V lost 5 bases, J lost 5 bases, and 5 bases stayed unmatched. Germline V CDR1 and CDR2: DFQATT, SNEGSKA (reference sequence).

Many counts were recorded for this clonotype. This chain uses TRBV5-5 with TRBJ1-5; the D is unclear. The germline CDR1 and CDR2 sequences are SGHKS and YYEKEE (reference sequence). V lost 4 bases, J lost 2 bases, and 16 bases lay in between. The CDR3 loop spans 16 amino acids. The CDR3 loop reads CASSPRAAEGNQPQHF. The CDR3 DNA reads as TGTGCCAGCAGCCCCCGGGCGGCGGAGGGCAATCAGCCCCAGCATTTT.

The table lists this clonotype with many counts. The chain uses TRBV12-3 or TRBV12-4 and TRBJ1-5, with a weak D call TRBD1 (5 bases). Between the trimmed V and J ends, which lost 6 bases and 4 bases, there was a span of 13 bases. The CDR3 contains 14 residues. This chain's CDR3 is CASRVDGGNQPQHF. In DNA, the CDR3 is TGTGCCAGCAGGGTCGATGGGGGTAATCAGCCCCAGCATTTT.